Presented here are 21 T cell receptor beta chains from one specimen sequenced in a study of T cell repertoires in cytomegalovirus infection. MiXCR was run by TCRdb on the reads, yielding one entry per CDR3 protein. The profile shows roughly 990,000 distinct CDR3 sequences, roughly 30% of them singletons. Their antigens are not known. Sample: cultured CD8+ T cells from PBMCs, taken from culture after CMV antigen stimulation. The receptors stem from a human donor in good health (CMV status not recorded). Some clones in this sample may be carry-over from other donors' samples.

The V and J genes are TRBV19 and TRBJ1-1, with 8 bases aligning to TRBD1. The V and J ends lost 6 bases and 7 bases, in that order; junction bases with no gene match: 10. CDR3 length: 14 amino acids. Germline loops: CDR1 LNHDA, CDR2 SQIVND (reference sequence). DNA for the CDR3: TGTGCCAGTAGATGGGGGACAGGATACTTTGAAGCTTTCTTT. Protein sequence: CASRWGTGYFEAFF. The entire variable domain, with the rest obtained from reference TRBV19 and TRBJ1-1, is as follows: DGGITQSPKYLFRKEGQNVTLSCEQNLNHDAMYWYRQDPGQGLRLIYYSQIVNDFQKGDIAEGYSVSREKKESFPLTVTSAQKNPTAFYLCASRWGTGYFEAFFGQGTRLTVV.

CDR3 in DNA: TGTGCCATCAGTGAGGGGACAGCCTCCTACAATGAGCAGTTCTTC. Protein: CAISEGTASYNEQFF. The chain links TRBV10-3 to TRBJ2-1, with 7 bases matching TRBD1. This CDR3 spans 15 amino acids. Germline CDR1 reads ENHRY; CDR2 reads SYGVKD. The J segment lost 0 bases and the V segment lost 2 bases, leaving 1 base of the junction unmatched.

This clonotype was seen a few times. This chain uses TRBV6-8 with TRBJ2-7; D is unclear. Between the trimmed V and J ends, which lost 0 bases and 2 bases, there was a span of 8 bases. CDR3 size: 14 residues. Looked up from germline, CDR1 is MNHGY and CDR2 is SAAAGT. In DNA form, the CDR3 reads TGTGCCAGCAGTTACTCAGAGTCAGCCTACGAGCAGTACGTC. Its protein is CASSYSESAYEQYV.

The rearrangement links TRBV2 to TRBJ1-2, with 8 bases aligning to TRBD1. The CDR3 runs 15 residues. V shed 6 bases, J shed 4 bases, and the junction held 10 bases outside the gene matches. Germline V CDR1 and CDR2: SNHLY, FYNNEI. The CDR3 protein is CASSRGQGDPYGYTF. CDR3 nucleotides: TGTGCCAGCAGCAGAGGACAGGGAGATCCCTATGGCTACACCTTC.

J is TRBJ2-7 and V is TRBV6-2 or TRBV6-3; 11 nucleotides match TRBD2. The CDR3 contains 16 residues. The V and J ends lost 0 bases and 3 bases, in that order; junction bases with no gene match: 4. Germline loops: CDR1 MNHEY, CDR2 SVGEGT. CDR3 coding DNA: TGTGCCAGCAGTTACTCTCGGACTAGCGGGTACTACGAGCAGTACGTC. Translation gives CASSYSRTSGYYEQYV.

This clonotype was counted at least ten times. V and J are TRBV2 and TRBJ1-5, with 8 bases matching TRBD1. V shed 4 bases and J 6 bases; nucleotides not matched to a gene: 8. Germline V gene data show CDR1 as SNHLY and CDR2 as FYNNEI. The CDR3 spans 15 residues. The CDR3 is CASSVNRGYGQPQHF. For the CDR3, the DNA is TGTGCCAGCAGTGTTAACAGGGGGTACGGTCAGCCCCAGCATTTT. The variable domain in full, completed from reference TRBV2 and TRBJ1-5, reads EPEVTQTPSHQVTQMGQEVILRCVPISNHLYFYWYRQILGQKVEFLVSFYNNEISEKSEIFDDQFSVERPDGSNFTLKIRSTKLEDSAMYFCASSVNRGYGQPQHFGDGTRLSIL.

This rearrangement joins TRBV27 to TRBJ1-4; perhaps TRBD1 as D (5 bases). The CDR3 loop spans 13 amino acids. Germline V gene lookup returns CDR1 MNHEY and CDR2 SMNVEV (reference sequence). V shed 3 bases and J shed 10 bases, with 12 bases lying between them. DNA for the CDR3: TGTGCCAGCAGTTTCGGGGGGGTGCGAAAACTGTTTTTT. Residues: CASSFGGVRKLFF.

The chain uses TRBV27 and TRBJ2-5; 12 positions match TRBD1. Germline values: CDR1 MNHEY, CDR2 SMNVEV (reference sequence). Unmatched junction bases numbered 4, after V lost 3 bases and J lost 5 bases. The CDR3 loop spans 15 amino acids. CDR3 DNA sequence: TGTGCCAGCAGTTTTTGGGGACAGGGGGCGGAGACCCAGTACTTC. Its protein product is CASSFWGQGAETQYF.

This clonotype was counted a few times. The rearrangement links TRBV6-6 to TRBJ2-1; D gene uncertain. Germline V CDR1 and CDR2: MNHNY, SVGAGI (reference sequence). The CDR3 loop spans 15 amino acids. V was trimmed by 2 bases and J by 1 base, leaving 9 bases between them. DNA of the CDR3: TGTGCCAGCAGTTACCGCCAGGATTCCTACAATGAGCAGTTCTTC. It yields the protein CASSYRQDSYNEQFF.

The gene calls are TRBV7-9 and TRBJ1-6; D is unresolved. CDR1 and CDR2 (germline): SEHNR, FQNEAQ (reference sequence). V dropped 1 base and J dropped 0 bases, with 4 bases sitting between them. The CDR3 contains 15 residues. The CDR3 spells CASSLDPSYNSPLHF. DNA of the CDR3: TGTGCCAGCAGCTTAGATCCCTCCTATAATTCACCCCTCCACTTT. Looking up the rest from reference TRBV7-9 and TRBJ1-6 gives the full variable domain: DTGVSQNPRHKITKRGQNVTFRCDPISEHNRLYWYRQTLGQGPEFLTYFQNEAQLEKSRLLSDRFSAERPKGSFSTLEIQRTEQGDSAMYLCASSLDPSYNSPLHFGNGTRLTVT.

This clonotype turned up a few times. This chain links TRBV19 with TRBJ1-5; D remains unclear. The ends were cut back, 3 bases at V and 4 bases at J, with 4 bases in the middle. The CDR3 runs 12 residues. The germline CDR1 and CDR2 sequences are LNHDA and SQIVND (reference sequence). The chain's CDR3 is CASSMGNQPQHF. The CDR3 coding sequence is TGTGCCAGTAGTATGGGTAATCAGCCCCAGCATTTT.

The V and J genes are TRBV27 and TRBJ2-7; 9 nucleotides align to TRBD1. J gave up 4 bases and V 7 bases, and 17 bases lay outside the gene matches. This CDR3 spans 17 amino acids. From germline, CDR1 is MNHEY and CDR2 SMNVEV (reference sequence). Here the CDR3 DNA reads TGTGCCAGCATCCCTCTTATGGGACAGGGCATAGTATACGAGCAGTACGTC. As protein: CASIPLMGQGIVYEQYV.

The V gene is TRBV9, the J gene TRBJ2-2, with D possibly called TRBD1 or TRBD2 (7 bases each). Looked up from germline, CDR1 is SGDLS and CDR2 is YYNGEE. The ends were cut back, 1 base at V and 0 bases at J, with 13 bases in the middle. The CDR3 contains 17 residues. The CDR3 protein is CASSVPQGGANTGELFF. The CDR3 DNA follows: TGTGCCAGCAGCGTACCCCAGGGGGGGGCGAACACCGGGGAGCTGTTTTTT.

This chain connects TRBV7-9 to TRBJ2-1, with 13 bases aligning to TRBD2. The germline V gene encodes CDR1 SEHNR and CDR2 FQNEAQ (reference sequence). Trimming removed 0 bases from V and 14 bases from J; junction bases left unmatched: 7. The CDR3 is 15 residues long. The CDR3 nucleotides are TGTGCCAGCAGCTTAGCGGGACTAGCGGGGTTTGGGAAGTTCTTC. The encoded protein is CASSLAGLAGFGKFF.

The V and J genes are TRBV24-1 and TRBJ2-5; TRBD2 is a possible D gene (6 bases). Between the trimmed V and J ends, which lost 9 bases and 3 bases, there was a span of 13 bases. The CDR3 extends over 13 amino acids. The germline V gene encodes CDR1 KGHDR and CDR2 SFDVKD. The chain's CDR3 is CATSASGEETQYF. CDR3 in DNA: TGTGCCACCTCAGCATCGGGGGAAGAGACCCAGTACTTC.

V gene TRBV20-1 combines with J gene TRBJ2-7, with D unclear. There are 17 residues in the CDR3. The germline V gene has CDR1 DFQATT and CDR2 SNEGSKA (reference sequence). V was pared by 6 bases and J by 3 bases, with 27 bases between. The CDR3 region is CSALDGDNYGLYYEQYF. In DNA form, the CDR3 reads TGCAGTGCCTTAGACGGCGACAATTATGGGCTCTACTACGAGCAGTACTTC.

The table lists this clonotype with a few counts. J is TRBJ2-7 and V is TRBV19; 8 bases are a match to TRBD1. CDR3 length: 15 residues. The germline V gene encodes CDR1 LNHDA and CDR2 SQIVND (reference sequence). V shed 3 bases and J 0 bases; nucleotides not matched to a gene: 4. This CDR3 is CASSIDRGLSYEQYF. The CDR3 nucleotides are TGTGCCAGTAGTATTGACAGGGGCCTCTCCTACGAGCAGTACTTC.

The chain employs TRBV6-5 and TRBJ1-2, with TRBD1 identical over 11 bases. The CDR3 sequence is 16 residues long. J lost 6 bases, V lost 6 bases, and 12 bases had no gene match. Germline CDR1 reads MNHEY; CDR2 reads SVGAGI. In DNA, the CDR3 is TGTGCCAGCAGCCAAGCCGGACAGGGGGCTCTTGATGGCTACACCTTC. Translation: CASSQAGQGALDGYTF.

The V and J genes are TRBV5-5 and TRBJ2-5; possibly TRBD2 for D (6 bases). This CDR3 region has 16 residues. V lost 0 bases and J 2 bases, leaving 14 bases between the germline ends. Germline loops: CDR1 SGHKS, CDR2 YYEKEE (reference sequence). CDR3 amino acids: CASSLAAGPTQETQYF. The CDR3 DNA follows: TGTGCCAGCAGCTTGGCCGCGGGGCCAACTCAAGAGACCCAGTACTTC.

The V call is TRBV24-1, the J call TRBJ2-3; TRBD1 might be the D (6 bases). Per germline, CDR1 KGHDR and CDR2 SFDVKD. The CDR3 has 14 amino acids. Trimming pared 10 bases from V and 1 base from J, leaving 14 bases between. The chain's CDR3 is CATQRGSRTDTQYF. CDR3 DNA sequence: TGTGCCACTCAGAGGGGGTCCCGCACAGATACGCAGTATTTT.

This clonotype was found once. Given a much more abundant clone one base away, this may be a read error. The chain combines TRBV19 with TRBJ1-1; TRBD1 matches 9 bases. This CDR3 comprises 14 residues. CDR1 LNHDA and CDR2 SQIVND come from the germline V gene (reference sequence). This CDR3 reads CVSSEQGAHTEAFF. The CDR3 region has the DNA TGTGTCAGTAGCGAACAGGGGGCGCATACTGAAGCTTTCTTT.